This T cell receptor (beta chain) was recorded in a study of cytomegalovirus exposure and HLA in healthy donors. The study, taken as a whole, reports: In most subjects, TCR beta sequences reportedly gave accurate predictions of HLA-A and HLA-B alleles. 164 TCR beta chains were listed as cytomegalovirus-associated.

With regard to this clone: The antigen is undetermined.

The CDR3 consists of 14 residues. CDR1 MNHNS and CDR2 SASEGT come from the germline V gene. The V and J ends lost 2 bases and 13 bases, in that order; junction bases with no gene match: 11. The donors (healthy individuals) were bone marrow donors. This PCR relied on a set of 60 Vbeta primers and 13 Jbeta primers. The method was immunoSEQ multiplex PCR; TCRdb's version includes in-frame clones alone and lacks a portion of them. The table lists 75,000 to 90,000 clones, more than 60% of them singletons. The TCR was taken from a male donor in good health and CMV-seropositive. The sequencing input was PBMCs. This chain joins TRBV6-1 and TRBJ1-2; TRBD1 agrees at 9 bases. In nucleotides, the CDR3 is TGTGCCAGCAGTGAACCCGGGACAGGGTGTTCCGGCACCTTC. It is translated as CASSEPGTGCSGTF.